A single sample gave rise to the 25 T cell receptor beta chains below, sequenced in a study of cytomegalovirus exposure and HLA in healthy donors. The PCR was carried out with 60 Vbeta primers and 13 Jbeta primers. Sequencing used immunoSEQ multiplex PCR; TCRdb keeps in-frame clones, though not all of them. In the table there are about 140,000 clones, roughly 80% of which are singletons. The sequencing sample was made of PBMCs. The source of these receptors is a male donor in good health and CMV-seronegative.

In DNA form, the CDR3 reads TGCAGTGCTAGAGATCTGGAGACCCAGTACTTC. Translated: CSARDLETQYF. The chain recombines TRBV20-1 with TRBJ2-5, with D unresolved. V was trimmed by 0 bases and J by 5 bases, leaving 4 bases between them. The CDR3 is made up of 11 amino acids. The V gene's germline CDR1 is DFQATT and CDR2 SNEGSKA (reference sequence).

The chain has TRBV28 and TRBJ2-7, with TRBD2 matching over 8 bases. The CDR3 extends over 15 amino acids. Per germline, CDR1 MDHEN and CDR2 SYDVKM. V dropped 1 base and J dropped 3; count of bases not matched to a gene: 5. The CDR3 region is CASSLSPAGGYEQYF. In DNA, the CDR3 is TGTGCCAGCAGTTTATCACCCGCGGGAGGCTACGAGCAGTACTTC.

The table lists this clone with a count of one. V usage is TRBV18 and J usage is TRBJ1-1, with D maybe TRBD1 (5 bases). The CDR3 is made up of 13 amino acids. Per germline, CDR1 KGHSH and CDR2 LQKENI. V was cut by 2 bases and J by 2 bases, with 6 bases left in between. Here the CDR3 reads CASSPDSNTEAFF. CDR3 bases: TGTGCCAGCTCACCAGACAGCAACACTGAAGCTTTCTTT.

This clone was counted a few times. The chain uses TRBV5-4 and TRBJ2-6, with TRBD2 as a possible D gene (6 bases). Per germline, CDR1 SGHNT and CDR2 YYREEE (reference sequence). V dropped 2 bases and J dropped 0 bases, with 12 bases sitting between them. The CDR3 consists of 17 residues. The CDR3 is CASSFGGRSSGANVLTF. The CDR3 DNA reads as TGTGCCAGCAGCTTTGGGGGGAGAAGCTCTGGGGCCAACGTCCTGACTTTC.

This chain uses TRBV7-2 with TRBJ1-2; D is possibly TRBD1 (6 bases). Germline V gene lookup returns CDR1 SGHTA and CDR2 FQGNSA. CDR3 size: 15 residues. V shed 2 bases and J shed 4 bases, with 14 bases lying between them. The DNA for the CDR3 is TGTGCCAGCAGCTTAAGCGCAGGGGTCTTCTATGGCTACACCTTC. Translated, it gives CASSLSAGVFYGYTF.

The V and J genes are TRBV5-5 and TRBJ2-7; D is possibly TRBD1 (5 bases). Germline V CDR1 and CDR2: SGHKS, YYEKEE (reference sequence). V lost 0 bases, J lost 2 bases, and 12 bases lay in between. CDR3 length equals 15 residues. The CDR3 protein is CASSLELGAAYEQYF. CDR3 bases: TGTGCCAGCAGCTTGGAATTAGGGGCGGCCTACGAGCAGTACTTC.

J is TRBJ2-3 and V is TRBV27; 14 positions match TRBD2. The CDR3 runs to 16 residues. After removal of 5 bases from V and 5 bases from J, the junction contained 6 bases not matched to a gene. The V gene's germline CDR1 is MNHEY and CDR2 SMNVEV (reference sequence). The CDR3 loop reads CASSPGTSGSLDTQYF. CDR3 nucleotide sequence: TGTGCCAGCAGTCCCGGGACTAGCGGGAGTTTAGATACGCAGTATTTT.

The gene calls are TRBV25-1 and TRBJ1-6; possible D gene TRBD1, 5 bases. V dropped 1 base and J dropped 7 bases, with 11 bases sitting between them. The germline V gene has CDR1 MGHDK and CDR2 SYGVNS. The CDR3 loop spans 15 amino acids. CDR3: CASSEWGRPNSPLHF. CDR3 nucleotides: TGTGCCAGCAGTGAATGGGGCAGACCAAATTCACCCCTCCACTTT.

The rearrangement links TRBV6-5 to TRBJ2-4; weak D call: TRBD2 (6 bases). Trimming pared 5 bases from V and 1 base from J, leaving 12 bases between. Per the germline V gene, CDR1 is MNHEY and CDR2 is SVGAGI. The CDR3 consists of 15 residues. The CDR3 protein is CASSLGLGAKNIQYF. The CDR3, as DNA: TGTGCCAGCAGTCTGGGACTGGGGGCCAAAAACATTCAGTACTTC.

J is TRBJ2-2 and V is TRBV6-6, with TRBD1 matching over 7 bases. This CDR3 region has 14 residues. V lost 5 bases, J lost 6 bases, and 6 bases stayed unmatched. Germline assignment: CDR1 MNHNY and CDR2 SVGAGI (reference sequence). CDR3 loop: CASSTLTGPGELFF. The CDR3 nucleotides are TGTGCCAGCAGTACCTTGACAGGGCCCGGGGAGCTGTTTTTT.

V gene TRBV5-1 combines with J gene TRBJ2-1; D perhaps matches TRBD2 (5 bases). Germline-derived CDR1 and CDR2 are SGHRS and YFSETQ. V lost 6 bases and J lost 1, with 14 bases in between. CDR3 length: 15 residues. This CDR3 reads CASTPFPGSYNEQFF. In nucleotides, the CDR3 is TGCGCCAGCACACCATTCCCGGGGTCCTACAATGAGCAGTTCTTC.

The rearrangement uses TRBV28 and TRBJ1-3; 10 bases are shared with TRBD1. Looked up from germline, CDR1 is MDHEN and CDR2 is SYDVKM. CDR3 size: 16 residues. V dropped 6 bases and J dropped 0; count of bases not matched to a gene: 5. CDR3: CASRRTGGNSGNTIYF. In nucleotides, the CDR3 is TGTGCCAGCAGAAGGACAGGGGGGAACTCTGGAAACACCATATATTTT.

The chain carries TRBV5-1 and TRBJ1-6; TRBD1 is a possible D gene (6 bases). V shed 1 base and J shed 2 bases, with 7 bases lying between them. CDR1 is SGHRS, CDR2 YFSETQ, per germline. This CDR3 comprises 15 residues. The CDR3: CASSLQGPYNSPLHF. The CDR3 DNA reads as TGCGCCAGCAGCTTGCAGGGGCCCTATAATTCACCCCTCCACTTT.

The gene calls are TRBV19 and TRBJ2-7; D is perhaps TRBD2 (5 bases). V was shortened by 8 bases and J by 0 bases, with 14 bases between the two germline ends. The CDR3 runs 14 residues. Germline V CDR1 and CDR2: LNHDA, SQIVND (reference sequence). The CDR3 protein is CASGLLGSSYEQYF. The CDR3 coding sequence is TGTGCCAGTGGCCTTTTGGGGAGCTCCTACGAGCAGTACTTC.

This clone was counted between two and nine times. This chain links TRBV25-1 with TRBJ2-7; D not certain. Germline assignment: CDR1 MGHDK and CDR2 SYGVNS. Trimming pared 2 bases from V and 1 base from J, leaving 6 bases between. CDR3 length: 13 residues. The chain's CDR3 is CASSEPSSYEQYF. DNA for the CDR3: TGTGCCAGCAGTGAACCCTCTTCCTACGAGCAGTACTTC.

The rearrangement uses TRBV18 and TRBJ2-7; D gene ambiguous. The V gene's germline CDR1 is KGHSH and CDR2 LQKENI. The V end was cut by 3 bases, the J end by 0 bases, with 18 bases between. This CDR3 is 17 amino acids long. CDR3 coding DNA: TGTGCCAGCTCACCTAATCCCCCCAGTACCATCTCCTACGAGCAGTACTTC. Amino acid sequence: CASSPNPPSTISYEQYF.

The rearrangement uses TRBV6-6 and TRBJ2-1; 11 bases line up with TRBD1. Trimming took 5 bases from V and 10 from J; bases not matched to a gene: 7. The CDR3 is 14 amino acids. Germline CDR1 and CDR2: MNHNY and SVGAGI (reference sequence). This chain's CDR3 is CASSQWGQGVEQFF. CDR3 sequence (DNA): TGTGCCAGCAGTCAATGGGGACAGGGGGTCGAGCAGTTCTTC.

The V and J genes are TRBV6-5 and TRBJ2-3; D is perhaps TRBD1 (5 bases). CDR3 length equals 15 residues. Trimming took off 0 bases at V and 6 bases at J, with 13 bases between the two ends. Looked up from germline, CDR1 is MNHEY and CDR2 is SVGAGI. This CDR3 reads CASSYSTQGGDTQYF. The CDR3, as DNA: TGTGCCAGCAGTTACTCGACCCAGGGTGGCGATACGCAGTATTTT.

The chain combines TRBV18 with TRBJ2-7, with D hard to call. V dropped 4 bases and J dropped 3 bases, with 4 bases sitting between them. Germline V gene sequence: CDR1 KGHSH, CDR2 LQKENI. The CDR3 has 11 residues. The CDR3 region is CASSRDYEQYF. The CDR3 DNA reads as TGTGCCAGCTCACGCGACTACGAGCAGTACTTC.

The V gene is TRBV7-9, the J gene TRBJ2-1; D is ambiguous. CDR3 length: 12 residues. V shed 3 bases and J shed 9 bases, with 9 bases lying between them. Germline assignment: CDR1 SEHNR and CDR2 FQNEAQ (reference sequence). CDR3 region: CASSLWAGEQFF. CDR3 bases: TGTGCCAGCAGCTTGTGGGCAGGTGAGCAGTTCTTC.

This chain joins TRBV9 and TRBJ2-5; tentative D call: TRBD1 (6 bases). Germline CDR1 is SGDLS and CDR2 is YYNGEE. V was pared by 7 bases and J by 4 bases, with 23 bases between. The CDR3 is 16 residues long. The CDR3 protein is CASGPRVARGRETQYF. In DNA form, the CDR3 reads TGTGCCAGCGGACCCCGCGTCGCCAGGGGTAGAGAGACCCAGTACTTC.

The rearrangement uses TRBV6-5 and TRBJ2-5, with D maybe TRBD1 (5 bases). V dropped 5 bases and J dropped 2 bases, with 12 bases sitting between them. The germline gives CDR1 MNHEY, CDR2 SVGAGI. The CDR3 runs 14 residues. The CDR3 DNA sequence: TGTGCCAGCAGTAGACAGCCAAGACAAGAGACCCAGTACTTC. It codes for CASSRQPRQETQYF.

V is TRBV7-9 and J is TRBJ2-5, with TRBD2 identical over 12 bases. Per germline, CDR1 SEHNR and CDR2 FQNEAQ (reference sequence). V shed 4 bases and J 4 bases; nucleotides not matched to a gene: 7. The CDR3 loop spans 16 amino acids. The CDR3 sequence: CASSSTSGSAGETQYF. DNA of the CDR3: TGTGCCAGCAGCTCGACTAGCGGGAGTGCGGGAGAGACCCAGTACTTC.

This clone was seen a single time. V is TRBV5-1 and J is TRBJ2-7, with D perhaps matching TRBD1 (5 bases). This CDR3 comprises 14 residues. Germline CDR1 and CDR2: SGHRS and YFSETQ. The V gene lost 1 base and the J gene lost 0 bases, with 8 bases spanning the gap. The CDR3 loop reads CASSLTGLSYEQYF. As DNA, the CDR3 is TGCGCCAGCAGCTTGACAGGCCTCTCCTACGAGCAGTACTTC.

The chain combines TRBV5-1 with TRBJ1-6; D perhaps matches TRBD1 (5 bases). The germline V gene encodes CDR1 SGHRS and CDR2 YFSETQ. This CDR3 has 14 residues. Trimming left V 5 bases short and J 9 bases short, with 15 bases between. The CDR3 region has the DNA TGCGCCAGCAGAACTGAGGGGAGGATTTCACCCCTCCACTTT. Its protein is CASRTEGRISPLHF.